The rows below give T cell receptor beta chains drawn from one sample of a study of regulatory T cells in long-lasting Graves disease. TCRdb re-called the multiplex PCR reads through MiXCR, storing one row per CDR3 protein. The table shows some 370,000 distinct CDR3 sequences, with roughly 25% occurring only once. Specimen: peripheral blood mononuclear cells (PBMCs), collected when the disease was refractory, from a patient treated with antithyroid drugs. These TCRs come from a woman aged 40 to 55 with Graves disease. CDR3s include the opening cysteine and the closing phenylalanine or tryptophan. A D gene is named only where the DNA matches it firmly. The size entry is marked missing in some rows and otherwise reads once, few, many or a size class.

NA,NA,TRBJ2-2,TRBV13,TGTGCCGGCAGCTTCCTAGACAAGTTCGCGAACACCGGGGAGCTGTTTTTT,CAGSFLDKFANTGELFF
NA,many,TRBJ2-1,TRBV28,TGTGCCAGCATATCCAGGAGGTGGAATGAGCAGTTCTTC,CASISRRWNEQFF
TRBD1,NA,TRBJ2-5,TRBV10-2,TGCGCCAGCAGTCTCACGGGACAGGGAAGACGTGAGACCCGGTACTTC,CASSLTGQGRRETRYF
NA,few,TRBJ2-3,TRBV12-3/TRBV12-4,TGTGCCAGCAGTTCGGGGAATGCGATTGGGAATACGCAGTATTTT,CASSSGNAIGNTQYF
NA,NA,TRBJ2-7,TRBV7-9,TGTGCCAGCAGCCGGACAAGTTACTACGAGCAGTACTTC,CASSRTSYYEQYF
NA,many,TRBJ1-1,TRBV28,TGTGCCAGCAGGTCTAGGGGGAGGGTGGATGCTTTCTTT,CASRSRGRVDAFF
NA,many,TRBJ2-5,TRBV11-2,TGTGCCAGCAGCTTAGGGCATAAAGAGACCCAGTACTTC,CASSLGHKETQYF
NA,NA,TRBJ2-7,TRBV5-1,TGCGCCAGCAGCTTGACCCCCGCAGCCTACTCCTACGAGCAGTACTTC,CASSLTPAAYSYEQYF
TRBD2,many,TRBJ2-7,TRBV28,TGTGCCAGCAGTACGACTAGCGGGAGGGCTGGCCACGAGCAGTACTTC,CASSTTSGRAGHEQYF
TRBD2,NA,TRBJ2-7,TRBV28,TGTGCCAGCAGTTCCGCCGCGGGAGGGCCCTACGAGCAGTACTTC,CASSSAAGGPYEQYF
TRBD1,many,TRBJ2-2,TRBV28,TGTGCCAGCAGGGGGCCGGGACAGGGGGCTGCGGGAGCGAACACCGGGGAGCTGTTTTTT,CASRGPGQGAAGANTGELFF
NA,few,TRBJ1-2,TRBV5-1,TGCGCCAGCAGCTTGGACGGACAGAACTATGGCTACACCTTC,CASSLDGQNYGYTF
TRBD2,many,TRBJ2-2,TRBV2,TGTGCCAGCGGTGGGGCTAGCGGGAATGGCGGGGAGCTGTTTTTT,CASGGASGNGGELFF
NA,many,TRBJ2-2,TRBV19,TGTGCCAGTAGTAAGACCTGGGATCAGCACACGATTCTCGGGGAGCTGTTTTTT,CASSKTWDQHTILGELFF
NA,many,TRBJ2-7,TRBV28,TGTGCCAGCAGTTTATACCCCTCGGGGAACTTACACGAGCAGTACTTC,CASSLYPSGNLHEQYF
TRBD1,few,TRBJ2-7,TRBV27,TGTGCCAGCAGGAGGACAGGGGGAACCTACGAGCAGTACTTC,CASRRTGGTYEQYF
NA,NA,TRBJ2-3,TRBV28,TGTGCCAGCAGTTTGAGGCTCGCCAACACAGATACGCAGTATTTT,CASSLRLANTDTQYF
NA,NA,TRBJ1-3,TRBV28,TGTGCCAGCAGCCCCGGCTTCTCTGGAAACACCATATATTTT,CASSPGFSGNTIYF
NA,few,TRBJ1-2,TRBV28,TGTGCCAGCAGTTTACCAAGGACAGTCTATGGCTACACCTTC,CASSLPRTVYGYTF
TRBD2,NA,TRBJ2-5,TRBV19,TGTGCCAGTAGTACGAGCGGGACTAGCGTCACCAGGGAGACCCAGTACTTC,CASSTSGTSVTRETQYF
NA,many,TRBJ1-2,TRBV12-3/TRBV12-4,TGTGCCAGCAGTCCGGTCGGGGCCGTAGCTAACTATGGCTACACCTTC,CASSPVGAVANYGYTF
NA,NA,TRBJ2-3,TRBV5-4,TGTGCCAGCACCAGGGGAACGGCAGATACGCAGTATTTT,CASTRGTADTQYF
NA,many,TRBJ1-5,TRBV7-9,TGTGCCAGCAACAGTATATATCAGCCCCAGCATTTT,CASNSIYQPQHF
NA,many,TRBJ1-4,TRBV28,TGTGCCAGCAGTTTCCTGTGGGGAGGTGAAAAACTGTTTTTT,CASSFLWGGEKLFF
TRBD1,many,TRBJ1-6,TRBV28,TGTGCCAGCAGGCCCGGGACAGGGGTTTCACCCCTCCACTTT,CASRPGTGVSPLHF
NA,many,TRBJ2-5,TRBV2,TGTGCCAGCAGTAAGCAAACGGGGACACTAGAGACCCAGTACTTC,CASSKQTGTLETQYF
NA,NA,TRBJ2-7,TRBV7-9,TGTGCCAGCAGCACCTCGAGGGGCCAGAGGTTCTACGAGCAGTACTTC,CASSTSRGQRFYEQYF
NA,NA,TRBJ1-4,TRBV6-1,TGTGCCAGCAGTGAAGGGTCAATTAATGAAAAACTGTTTTTT,CASSEGSINEKLFF
TRBD1,many,TRBJ2-7,TRBV20-1,TGCAGTGCTAGAGCCAGACAGGGGAAGGACTACGAGCAGTACTTC,CSARARQGKDYEQYF
TRBD2,NA,TRBJ2-7,TRBV2,TGTGCCAGCAGTGATAATATAGGACTAGCGGGAGAGGAGTACTTC,CASSDNIGLAGEEYF
NA,many,TRBJ2-1,TRBV12-3/TRBV12-4,TGTGCCAGCAGTTTAAGGGGGGGCACTGAGCAGTTCTTC,CASSLRGGTEQFF
NA,NA,TRBJ2-6,TRBV10-3,TGTGCCATCACTCCTGGGGCCAACGTCCTGACTTTC,CAITPGANVLTF
NA,NA,TRBJ2-1,TRBV11-2,TGTGCCAGCAGCTACGCGGGAACGCGCTCCTACAATGAGCAGTTCTTC,CASSYAGTRSYNEQFF
TRBD2,NA,TRBJ2-7,TRBV27,TGTGCCAGCGCTTTTAGCGGGACTGGCTACGAGCAGTACTTC,CASAFSGTGYEQYF
TRBD2,NA,TRBJ2-1,TRBV28,TGTGCCAGCAAACTCTTGACTAGCGGGAGCTATGAGCAGTTCTTC,CASKLLTSGSYEQFF
NA,many,TRBJ1-6,TRBV28,TGTGCCAGCACTCAATTACTCGACTTTCCTACCCTCAATTCACCCCTCCACTTT,CASTQLLDFPTLNSPLHF
TRBD2,NA,TRBJ2-1,TRBV15,TGTGCCACCAGCAGAGATGGGCTAGCGGGAGGCGGGTACAATGAGCAGTTCTTC,CATSRDGLAGGGYNEQFF
NA,many,TRBJ2-5,TRBV20-1,TGCAGTGCACCTCCCTCCGGGTTGGAGACCCAGTACTTC,CSAPPSGLETQYF
NA,NA,TRBJ1-1,TRBV10-3,TGTGCCATCAGTGGAACGGGACTGACTATAAACACTGAAGCTTTCTTT,CAISGTGLTINTEAFF
NA,many,TRBJ2-5,TRBV28,TGTGCCAGCAGTGCTTTAAGGGGAGAGACCCAGTACTTC,CASSALRGETQYF
TRBD1,many,TRBJ2-5,TRBV28,TGTGCCAGCAGACCGGACAGGGAAGAGACCCAGTACTTC,CASRPDREETQYF
TRBD1,NA,TRBJ2-7,TRBV6-2/TRBV6-3,TGTGCCAGCAGTGCACAGGGGGCGCGGTACGAGCAGTACTTC,CASSAQGARYEQYF
TRBD1,many,TRBJ1-6,TRBV12-3/TRBV12-4,TGTGCCAGCAGTCCCCATCGTGACAGGGTTGCGGGTTGGAATTCACCCCTCCACTTT,CASSPHRDRVAGWNSPLHF
NA,few,TRBJ2-5,TRBV6-1,TGTGCCAGCACCTCCCGGGCGCAAGAGACCCAGTACTTC,CASTSRAQETQYF
NA,many,TRBJ2-2,TRBV6-2/TRBV6-3,TGTGCCAGCAGTTACCGATCGAACACCGGGGAGCTGTTTTTT,CASSYRSNTGELFF